The 28 T cell receptor beta chains below come from one sample, sequenced in a study of CD8 T cells in Susac syndrome. RNA, at about 0.5 to 1 ug, was reverse transcribed with random hexamers. TCRdb re-called the immunoSEQ multiplex PCR reads through MiXCR, storing one row per CDR3 protein. The table shows fewer than 350,000 distinct CDR3 sequences, with 85% occurring only once. Sequenced material: CD8+ T cells from PBMCs. All receptors derive from a human donor with multiple sclerosis.

The rearrangement uses TRBV6-2 or TRBV6-3 and TRBJ2-3; the D gene is possibly TRBD1 (5 bases). The CDR3 has 14 amino acids. Germline values: CDR1 MNHEY, CDR2 SVGEGT. V was trimmed by 2 bases and J by 1 base, leaving 7 bases between them. CDR3 sequence reads: CASSYIRGTDTQYF. The CDR3 DNA reads as TGTGCCAGCAGTTACATCAGGGGCACAGATACGCAGTATTTT.

CDR3 sequence reads: CASSVFGSPEPHEQFF. CDR3 bases: TGTGCCAGCAGCGTATTTGGGAGCCCTGAGCCCCATGAGCAGTTCTTC. V is TRBV9 and J is TRBJ2-1, with a weak D call TRBD2 (5 bases). CDR3 length: 16 residues. The V gene lost 1 base and the J gene lost 8 bases, with 19 bases spanning the gap. In germline, CDR1 is SGDLS, CDR2 YYNGEE. The complete variable domain, with remaining parts taken from reference TRBV9 and TRBJ2-1, reads DSGVTQTPKHLITATGQRVTLRCSPRSGDLSVYWYQQSLDQGLQFLIQYYNGEERAKGNILERFSAQQFPDLHSELNLSSLELGDSALYFCASSVFGSPEPHEQFFGPGTRLTVL.

CDR3 sequence: CASSQDWGGGQTDTQYF. CDR3 bases: TGCGCCAGCAGCCAGGACTGGGGGGGAGGGCAAACAGATACGCAGTATTTT. The chain carries TRBV4-3 and TRBJ2-3; TRBD2 matches 7 bases. The CDR3 runs to 17 residues. CDR1 and CDR2 (germline): LGHNA, YSLEER. Trimming removed 3 bases from V and 3 bases from J; junction bases left unmatched: 12.

The CDR3: CASSLGQAGTEAFF. Here the CDR3 DNA reads TGTGCCAGCAGTTTAGGACAGGCCGGCACTGAAGCTTTCTTT. This chain links TRBV28 with TRBJ1-1; 7 bases align to TRBD1. V trimming: 2 bases; J trimming: 4 bases; junction bases outside the gene matches: 4. From germline, CDR1 is MDHEN and CDR2 SYDVKM. The CDR3 length is 14 residues.

V and J are TRBV5-1 and TRBJ2-1, with a possible D match to TRBD2 (6 bases). CDR1 and CDR2 (germline): SGHRS, YFSETQ. This CDR3 comprises 17 residues. Trimming stripped 4 bases from V and 0 bases from J, with 17 bases between. CDR3 nucleotide sequence: TGCGCCAGCAGCCACTCGGGGGACCGGAGCTCCTACAATGAGCAGTTCTTC. Its translation: CASSHSGDRSSYNEQFF. The variable domain in full, with the rest retrieved from reference TRBV5-1 and TRBJ2-1, is KAGVTQTPRYLIKTRGQQVTLSCSPISGHRSVSWYQQTPGQGLQFLFEYFSETQRNKGNFPGRFSGRQFSNSRSEMNVSTLELGDSALYLCASSHSGDRSSYNEQFFGPGTRLTVL.

The V call is TRBV6-2 or TRBV6-3, the J call TRBJ2-7, with 8 positions matching TRBD1. Per germline, CDR1 MNHEY and CDR2 SVGEGT. The junction had 9 bases not matched to a gene; V was cut back by 2 bases and J by 3 bases. The CDR3 sequence is 16 residues long. The CDR3 sequence is CASSYPINRGFYEQYF. The CDR3 DNA follows: TGTGCCAGCAGTTACCCAATTAACAGGGGGTTCTACGAGCAGTACTTC.

The chain has TRBV30 and TRBJ2-7, with unresolved D. Germline-derived CDR1 and CDR2 are GTSNPN and SVGIG (reference sequence). CDR3 size: 11 residues. V was trimmed by 5 bases and J by 3 bases, leaving 8 bases between them. The DNA of the CDR3 is TGTGCCTGGGACGCGGACTACGAGCAGTACTTC. Translating it yields CAWDADYEQYF.

The rearrangement uses TRBV19 and TRBJ2-2; tentatively, D is TRBD2 (5 bases). Germline CDR1 LNHDA, CDR2 SQIVND (reference sequence). This CDR3 has 13 residues. Trimming left V 5 bases short and J 6 bases short, with 10 bases between. This CDR3 reads CASSSGGSGELFF. CDR3 nucleotide sequence: TGTGCCAGTAGTTCCGGCGGGTCCGGGGAGCTGTTTTTT.

This chain connects TRBV9 to TRBJ1-3, with 7 bases aligning to TRBD1. CDR3 length: 16 amino acids. The V and J ends lost 3 bases and 0 bases, in that order; junction bases with no gene match: 6. Germline lookup yields CDR1 SGDLS and CDR2 YYNGEE. Here the CDR3 reads CASSGWTGNSGNTIYF. In DNA, the CDR3 is TGTGCCAGCAGCGGGTGGACAGGAAACTCTGGAAACACCATATATTTT.

The V and J genes are TRBV27 and TRBJ1-3; D ambiguous. Looked up from germline, CDR1 is MNHEY and CDR2 is SMNVEV (reference sequence). V dropped 3 bases and J dropped 3 bases, with 6 bases sitting between them. The CDR3 totals 13 residues. DNA for the CDR3: TGTGCCAGCAGTTTCAACGTTGGAAACACCATATATTTT. Protein sequence: CASSFNVGNTIYF.

CDR3 DNA sequence: TGTGCCACCAGTGATTTCCGGGGGGGCACCGGGGAGCTGTTTTTT. Protein product: CATSDFRGGTGELFF. This chain joins TRBV24-1 and TRBJ2-2; 8 positions match TRBD2. The CDR3 loop spans 15 amino acids. Germline V gene lookup returns CDR1 KGHDR and CDR2 SFDVKD. V was pared by 1 base and J by 4 bases, with 1 base of the junction left unmatched.

CDR3 region: CASSLIPLAGPYEQYF. CDR3 coding DNA: TGTGCCAGCAGTTTAATCCCCCTAGCGGGGCCCTACGAGCAGTACTTC. This chain links TRBV27 with TRBJ2-7; 9 bases line up with TRBD2. Germline CDR1 is MNHEY and CDR2 is SMNVEV (reference sequence). Trimming removed 2 bases from V and 2 bases from J; junction bases left unmatched: 7. This CDR3 has 16 residues.

This clonotype was detected once. The V gene is TRBV12-3 or TRBV12-4, the J gene TRBJ2-3; perhaps TRBD2 as D (6 bases). This CDR3 has 14 amino acids. Trimming removed 2 bases from V and 3 bases from J, with 9 bases in between. This CDR3 reads CASSLPGDTDTQYF. The CDR3 DNA is TGTGCCAGCAGTTTACCGGGAGATACAGATACGCAGTATTTT.

The CDR3 nucleotides are TGTGCCAGCAGTTTTAGGGGGTGGGAGACCCAGTACTTC. Translated, it gives CASSFRGWETQYF. This rearrangement joins TRBV12-3 or TRBV12-4 to TRBJ2-5, with D tentatively TRBD1 (6 bases). The CDR3 spans 13 residues. The V end lost 3 bases, the J end lost 5 bases, and 10 bases lay between the germline ends.

The V call is TRBV7-9, the J call TRBJ1-5; the D is unclear. This CDR3 is 17 amino acids long. Trimming removed 5 bases from V and 2 bases from J, with 19 bases in between. The V gene's germline CDR1 is SEHNR and CDR2 FQNEAQ (reference sequence). The CDR3 DNA follows: TGTGCCAGCAGCCGAACCTCAGATGCCCGAGGCAATCAGCCCCAGCATTTT. Its protein is CASSRTSDARGNQPQHF.

This clonotype has a handful of counts. This chain links TRBV29-1 with TRBJ2-1, with a tentative D call TRBD1 (6 bases). Trimming cost V 4 bases and J 4 bases, with 11 bases left between them. Germline V gives CDR1 SQVTM, CDR2 ANQGSEA. This CDR3 has 13 amino acids. Here the CDR3 reads CSVGGGAYNEQFF. The CDR3 DNA follows: TGCAGCGTTGGAGGGGGAGCATACAATGAGCAGTTCTTC.

This sequence joins TRBV2 and TRBJ2-1; a weak D match, TRBD2 (5 bases). From germline, CDR1 is SNHLY and CDR2 FYNNEI. V was cut by 4 bases and J by 2 bases, with 15 bases left in between. CDR3 size: 16 residues. CDR3 bases: TGTGCCAGCAGTGTGTCGACTACCGTTACCTACAATGAGCAGTTCTTC. Its translation is CASSVSTTVTYNEQFF.

The rearrangement links TRBV24-1 to TRBJ2-3; 10 nucleotides align to TRBD2. The CDR3 runs 17 residues. V shed 0 bases, J shed 5 bases, and the junction held 7 bases outside the gene matches. Germline CDR1 KGHDR, CDR2 SFDVKD. CDR3 region: CATSDLPSGRSIDTQYF. The DNA for the CDR3 is TGTGCCACCAGTGATTTGCCTAGCGGGAGATCAATAGATACGCAGTATTTT.

The chain uses TRBV5-1 and TRBJ2-1; 10 nucleotides agree with TRBD1. V gave up 1 base and J gave up 5 bases; unmatched junction bases: 3. The germline gives CDR1 SGHRS, CDR2 YFSETQ. The CDR3 extends over 15 amino acids. CDR3 bases: TGCGCCAGCAGCTTGAGACAGGGGGCTGACAATGAGCAGTTCTTC. Amino acid sequence: CASSLRQGADNEQFF.

The V and J genes are TRBV27 and TRBJ2-1; D is ambiguous. This CDR3 is 14 amino acids long. The V and J ends lost 3 bases and 0 bases respectively, with 6 bases between them. Germline V gives CDR1 MNHEY, CDR2 SMNVEV (reference sequence). CDR3 DNA: TGTGCCAGCAGTTTGTTGAGCTCCTACAATGAGCAGTTCTTC. Its protein is CASSLLSSYNEQFF.

This sequence joins TRBV24-1 and TRBJ2-2, with a tentative D call TRBD2 (6 bases). CDR1 is KGHDR and CDR2 is SFDVKD in the germline V gene. This CDR3 spans 17 amino acids. Trimming took 4 bases from V and 6 from J, leaving 20 bases between them. CDR3 coding DNA: TGTGCCACCAGTGACCTGGACTACTCCGATGGGGCCGGGGAGCTGTTTTTT. Translated, it gives CATSDLDYSDGAGELFF.

The rearrangement uses TRBV13 and TRBJ2-7; 8 nucleotides align to TRBD2. The junction had 3 bases not matched to a gene; V was cut back by 2 bases and J by 3 bases. This CDR3 has 14 amino acids. Per the germline V gene, CDR1 is PRHDT and CDR2 is FYEKMQ (reference sequence). CDR3 residues: CASSLLREDYEQYF. CDR3 DNA sequence: TGTGCCAGCAGCTTACTGCGGGAGGACTACGAGCAGTACTTC. Full variable domain (outside the CDR3, taken from reference TRBV13 and TRBJ2-7): AAGVIQSPRHLIKEKRETATLKCYPIPRHDTVYWYQQGPGQDPQFLISFYEKMQSDKGSIPDRFSAQQFSDYHSELNMSSLELGDSALYFCASSLLREDYEQYFGPGTRLTVT.

The chain carries TRBV12-3 or TRBV12-4 and TRBJ2-3; D may be TRBD1 or TRBD2 (5 bases each). The V end was cut by 9 bases, the J end by 8 bases, with 18 bases between. CDR3 length: 13 residues. CDR3 protein: CASYGTPSGTQYF. The CDR3 coding sequence is TGTGCCAGTTACGGGACCCCCTCCGGTACGCAGTATTTT.

The chain has TRBV30 and TRBJ1-1; TRBD1 matches 7 bases. CDR3 length: 15 amino acids. The V gene end was trimmed by 0 bases and the J gene end by 4 bases; junction bases not matched to a gene: 8. The germline V gene has CDR1 GTSNPN and CDR2 SVGIG (reference sequence). The CDR3, as DNA: TGTGCCTGGAGTGTTCTCGGACAGGAGGGCACTGAAGCTTTCTTT. It yields the protein CAWSVLGQEGTEAFF.

This clonotype appeared a few times. The CDR3 nucleotides are TGTGCCAGCAGTGAGGGACTAGCGGGCGGGAATGAGCAGTTCTTC. This gives the protein CASSEGLAGGNEQFF. This chain connects TRBV2 to TRBJ2-1, with 12 bases fitting TRBD2. CDR3 length: 15 residues. The junction had 4 bases not matched to a gene; V was cut back by 3 bases and J by 7 bases. Germline CDR1 is SNHLY and CDR2 is FYNNEI.

The chain has TRBV7-9 and TRBJ1-1; 8 nucleotides line up with TRBD1. The CDR3 is made up of 17 amino acids. V lost 1 base to trimming and J lost 1 base; unmatched junction nucleotides: 8. Germline CDR1 is SEHNR and CDR2 is FQNEAQ (reference sequence). The CDR3 nucleotides read TGTGCCAGCAGCTTAGTCCCAAACAGGGGGGGGAACACTGAAGCTTTCTTT. Translation gives CASSLVPNRGGNTEAFF.

In this sample, this clonotype turned up once. This chain connects TRBV4-3 to TRBJ2-1; D is ambiguous. Germline CDR1 and CDR2: LGHNA and YSLEER. Deletions cut 0 bases from V and 0 bases from J, with 6 bases between. CDR3 length equals 15 residues. CDR3 sequence reads: CASSQDWISYNEQFF. The CDR3 DNA follows: TGCGCCAGCAGCCAAGACTGGATCTCCTACAATGAGCAGTTCTTC.

The CDR3 bases are TGTGCCAGCAGCTTAGCGCGGGGAGGCGGGTACACAGATACGCAGTATTTT. This gives the protein CASSLARGGGYTDTQYF. This chain joins TRBV7-9 and TRBJ2-3; maybe TRBD2 (6 bases). V dropped 0 bases and J dropped 2 bases, with 15 bases sitting between them. The CDR3 is 17 residues long. Germline loops: CDR1 SEHNR, CDR2 FQNEAQ (reference sequence). Combining the CDR3 with reference TRBV7-9 and TRBJ2-3 gives the whole variable domain DTGVSQNPRHKITKRGQNVTFRCDPISEHNRLYWYRQTLGQGPEFLTYFQNEAQLEKSRLLSDRFSAERPKGSFSTLEIQRTEQGDSAMYLCASSLARGGGYTDTQYFGPGTRLTVL.